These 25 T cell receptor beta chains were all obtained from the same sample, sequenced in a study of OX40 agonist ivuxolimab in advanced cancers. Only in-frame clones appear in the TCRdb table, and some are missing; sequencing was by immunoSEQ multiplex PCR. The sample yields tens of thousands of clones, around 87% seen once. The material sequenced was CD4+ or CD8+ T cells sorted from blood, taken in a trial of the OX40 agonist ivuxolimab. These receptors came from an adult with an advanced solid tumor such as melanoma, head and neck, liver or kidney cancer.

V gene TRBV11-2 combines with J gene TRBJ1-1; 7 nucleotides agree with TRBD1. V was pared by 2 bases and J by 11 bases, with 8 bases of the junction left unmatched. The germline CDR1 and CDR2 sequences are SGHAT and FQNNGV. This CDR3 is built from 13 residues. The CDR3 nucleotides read TGTGCCAGCAGCTTAAGGGGGCGAGTGGATGCTTTCTTT. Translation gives CASSLRGRVDAFF.

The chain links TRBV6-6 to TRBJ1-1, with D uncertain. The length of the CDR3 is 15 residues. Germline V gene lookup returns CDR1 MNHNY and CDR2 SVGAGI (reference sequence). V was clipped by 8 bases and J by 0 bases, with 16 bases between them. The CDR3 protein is CASSGEGSMNTEAFF. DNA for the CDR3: TGTGCCAGCTCCGGCGAGGGAAGCATGAACACTGAAGCTTTCTTT.

The CDR3 region has the DNA TGTGCCAGCTCACTAATGGCAGGGGGCGGGGATCAGCCCCAGCATTTT. Amino acid sequence: CASSLMAGGGDQPQHF. The chain combines TRBV18 with TRBJ1-5; 8 bases are shared with TRBD1. J gave up 5 bases and V 4 bases, and 10 bases lay outside the gene matches. Germline values: CDR1 KGHSH, CDR2 LQKENI. The CDR3 consists of 16 residues.

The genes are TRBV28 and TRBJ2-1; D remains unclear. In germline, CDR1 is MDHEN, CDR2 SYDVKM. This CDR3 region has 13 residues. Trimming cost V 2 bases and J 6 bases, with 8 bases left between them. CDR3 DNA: TGTGCCAGCAGTTTAAGGGCGAGCAATGAGCAGTTCTTC. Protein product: CASSLRASNEQFF.

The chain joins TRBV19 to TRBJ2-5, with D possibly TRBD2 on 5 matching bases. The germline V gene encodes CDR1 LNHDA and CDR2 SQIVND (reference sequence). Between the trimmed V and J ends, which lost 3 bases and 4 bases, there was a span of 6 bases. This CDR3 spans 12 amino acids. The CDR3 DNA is TGTGCCAGTAGTATGAGGGCAGAGACCCAGTACTTC. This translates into CASSMRAETQYF.

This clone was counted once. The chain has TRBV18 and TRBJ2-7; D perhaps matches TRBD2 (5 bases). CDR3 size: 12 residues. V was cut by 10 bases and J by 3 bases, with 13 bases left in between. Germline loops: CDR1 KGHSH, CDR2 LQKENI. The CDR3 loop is CATSGGNYEQYF. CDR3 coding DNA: TGTGCCACCTCCGGAGGAAACTACGAGCAGTACTTC.

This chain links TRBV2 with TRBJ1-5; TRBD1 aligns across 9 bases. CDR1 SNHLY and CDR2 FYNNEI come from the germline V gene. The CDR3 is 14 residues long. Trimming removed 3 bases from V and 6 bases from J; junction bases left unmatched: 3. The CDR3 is CASSDETGGQPQHF. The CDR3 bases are TGTGCCAGCAGTGATGAGACAGGGGGTCAGCCCCAGCATTTT.

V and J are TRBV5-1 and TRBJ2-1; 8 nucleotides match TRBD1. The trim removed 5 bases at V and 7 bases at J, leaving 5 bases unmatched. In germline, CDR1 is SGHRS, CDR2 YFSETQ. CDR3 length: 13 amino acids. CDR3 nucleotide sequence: TGCGCCAGCAGTCTGGACAGGGTGAATGAGCAGTTCTTC. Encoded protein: CASSLDRVNEQFF.

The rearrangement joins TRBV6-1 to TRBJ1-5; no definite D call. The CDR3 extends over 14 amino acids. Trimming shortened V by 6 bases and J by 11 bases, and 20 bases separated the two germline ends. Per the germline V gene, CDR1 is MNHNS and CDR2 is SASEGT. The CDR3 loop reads CASRIGGLDTAQHF. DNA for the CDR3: TGTGCCAGCAGGATTGGTGGCCTAGATACGGCCCAGCATTTT.

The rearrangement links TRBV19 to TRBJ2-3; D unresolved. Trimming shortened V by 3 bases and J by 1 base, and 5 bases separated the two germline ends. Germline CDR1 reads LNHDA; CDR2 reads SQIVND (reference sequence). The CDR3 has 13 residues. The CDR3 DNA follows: TGTGCCAGTAGTATTGTGGGCACAGATACGCAGTATTTT. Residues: CASSIVGTDTQYF.

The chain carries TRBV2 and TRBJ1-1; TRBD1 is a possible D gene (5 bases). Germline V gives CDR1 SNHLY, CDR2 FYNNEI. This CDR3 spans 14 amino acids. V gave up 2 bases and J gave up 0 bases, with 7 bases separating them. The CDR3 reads CASSESGLNTEAFF. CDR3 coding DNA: TGTGCCAGCAGTGAATCAGGGCTGAACACTGAAGCTTTCTTT.

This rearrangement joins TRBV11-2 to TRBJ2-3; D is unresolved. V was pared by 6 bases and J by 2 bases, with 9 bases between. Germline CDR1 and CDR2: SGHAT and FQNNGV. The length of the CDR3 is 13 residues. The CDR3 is CASRTEVTDTQYF. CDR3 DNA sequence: TGTGCCAGCAGAACAGAAGTCACAGATACGCAGTATTTT.

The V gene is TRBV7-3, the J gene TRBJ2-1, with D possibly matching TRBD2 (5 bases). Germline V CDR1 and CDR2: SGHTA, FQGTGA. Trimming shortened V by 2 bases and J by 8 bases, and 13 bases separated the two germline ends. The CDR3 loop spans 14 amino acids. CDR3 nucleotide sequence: TGTGCCAGCAGCTTATCACTAGGCAGCTATGAGCAGTTCTTC. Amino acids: CASSLSLGSYEQFF.

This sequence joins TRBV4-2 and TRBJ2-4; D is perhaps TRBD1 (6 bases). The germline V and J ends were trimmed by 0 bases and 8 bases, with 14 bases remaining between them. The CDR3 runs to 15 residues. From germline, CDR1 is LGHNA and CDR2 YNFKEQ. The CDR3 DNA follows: TGTGCCAGCAGCCAAGAGCCAGGGGATTTGGACATTCAGTACTTC. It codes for CASSQEPGDLDIQYF.

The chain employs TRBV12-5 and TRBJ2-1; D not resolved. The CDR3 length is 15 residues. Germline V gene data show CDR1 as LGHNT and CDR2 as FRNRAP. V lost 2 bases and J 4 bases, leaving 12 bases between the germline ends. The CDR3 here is CASGLQLDVYNEQFF. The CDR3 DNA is TGTGCTAGTGGTTTGCAGTTGGACGTATACAATGAGCAGTTCTTC.

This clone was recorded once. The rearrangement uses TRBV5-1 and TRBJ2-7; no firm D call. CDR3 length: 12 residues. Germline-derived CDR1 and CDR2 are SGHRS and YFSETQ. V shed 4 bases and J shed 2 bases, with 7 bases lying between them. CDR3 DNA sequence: TGCGCCAGCAGCGCGACAACCTACGAGCAGTACTTC. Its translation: CASSATTYEQYF.

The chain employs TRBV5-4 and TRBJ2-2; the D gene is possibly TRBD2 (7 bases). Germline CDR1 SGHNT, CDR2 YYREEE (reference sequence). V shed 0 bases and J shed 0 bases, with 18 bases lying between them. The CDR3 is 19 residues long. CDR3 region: CASSLVGGAGLANTGELFF. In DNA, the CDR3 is TGTGCCAGCAGCTTGGTGGGGGGGGCAGGGCTTGCGAACACCGGGGAGCTGTTTTTT.

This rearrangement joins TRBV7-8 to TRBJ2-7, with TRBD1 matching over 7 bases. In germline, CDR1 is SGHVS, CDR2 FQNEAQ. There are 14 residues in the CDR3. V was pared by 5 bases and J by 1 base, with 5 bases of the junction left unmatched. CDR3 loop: CASSPGTESYEQYF. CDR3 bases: TGTGCCAGCAGCCCCGGGACAGAGTCCTACGAGCAGTACTTC.

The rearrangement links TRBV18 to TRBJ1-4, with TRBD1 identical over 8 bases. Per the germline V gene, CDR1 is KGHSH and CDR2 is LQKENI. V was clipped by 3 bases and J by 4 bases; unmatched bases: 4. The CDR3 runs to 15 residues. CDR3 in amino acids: CASSPGTGFNEKLFF. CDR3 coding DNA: TGTGCCAGCTCACCCGGGACAGGTTTTAATGAAAAACTGTTTTTT.

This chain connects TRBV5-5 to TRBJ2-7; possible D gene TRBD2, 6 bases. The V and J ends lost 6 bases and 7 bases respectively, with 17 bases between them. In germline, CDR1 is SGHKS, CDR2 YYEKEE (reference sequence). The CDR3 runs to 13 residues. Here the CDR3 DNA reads TGTGCCAGCACCTCACGGGCGGGGTATGAGCAGTACTTC. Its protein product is CASTSRAGYEQYF.

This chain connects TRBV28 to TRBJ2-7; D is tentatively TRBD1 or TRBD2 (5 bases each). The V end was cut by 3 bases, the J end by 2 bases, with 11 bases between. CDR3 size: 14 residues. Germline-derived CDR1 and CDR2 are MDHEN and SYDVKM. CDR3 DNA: TGTGCCAGCAGTTTTTTGGGGACCACCTACGAGCAGTACTTC. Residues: CASSFLGTTYEQYF.

The CDR3 region has the DNA TGTGCCAGCAGTGGAGCAAAAGGACAGGTAGTCAATCAGCCCCAGCATTTT. Translating it yields CASSGAKGQVVNQPQHF. The V call is TRBV28, the J call TRBJ1-5, with 7 bases aligning to TRBD1. The junction had 13 bases not matched to a gene; V was cut back by 5 bases and J by 3 bases. The CDR3 extends over 17 amino acids. Germline CDR1 reads MDHEN; CDR2 reads SYDVKM.

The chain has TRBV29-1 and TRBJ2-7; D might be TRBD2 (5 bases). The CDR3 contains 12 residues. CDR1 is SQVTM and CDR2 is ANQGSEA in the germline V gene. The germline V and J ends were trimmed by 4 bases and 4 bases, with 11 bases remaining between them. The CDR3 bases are TGCAGCGTTGTCGGAGGAACGTACGAGCAGTACTTC. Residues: CSVVGGTYEQYF.

Here the CDR3 DNA reads TGTGCCAGCAGCTGGGGGACTAGCCGGATCGAGCAGTACTTC. Translated: CASSWGTSRIEQYF. The V and J genes are TRBV7-9 and TRBJ2-7; TRBD2 agrees at 9 bases. Germline trimming cut 4 bases from V and 6 bases from J; bases unmatched to any gene: 7. The CDR3 covers 14 residues. Germline V lookup: CDR1 SEHNR, CDR2 FQNEAQ (reference sequence).

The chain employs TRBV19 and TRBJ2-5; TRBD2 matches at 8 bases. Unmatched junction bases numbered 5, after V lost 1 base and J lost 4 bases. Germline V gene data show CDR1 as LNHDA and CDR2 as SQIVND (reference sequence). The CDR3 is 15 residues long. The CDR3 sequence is CASSIVRAGVETQYF. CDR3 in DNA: TGTGCCAGTAGTATAGTTCGAGCGGGAGTAGAGACCCAGTACTTC.